These 25 T cell receptor beta chains came from one sample sequenced in a study of PD-1 blockade in classical Hodgkin lymphoma. Following autologous stem cell transplantation, relapse occurred in every patient, and exposure to brentuximab vedotin varied. Here immunoSEQ multiplex PCR was the method, and the copy in TCRdb shows in-frame clones only, minus some. The table shows more than 30,000 clones, with just over 75% occurring only once. Sequences were derived from peripheral blood mononuclear cells (PBMCs), sampled before the second cycle of nivolumab. The receptors come from a human donor with classical Hodgkin lymphoma.

This sequence joins TRBV18 and TRBJ2-7; D is unclear. With 3 bases removed from V and 5 bases from J, the gap between germline ends came to 8 bases. Germline V CDR1 and CDR2: KGHSH, LQKENI. The CDR3 totals 12 residues. The CDR3 DNA is TGTGCCAGCTCACCCAGAGGAAACGAGCAGTACTTC. It specifies CASSPRGNEQYF.

This clone was detected only a few times. V is TRBV4-3 and J is TRBJ2-3; 11 bases align to TRBD2. Germline CDR1 reads LGHNA; CDR2 reads YSLEER. The CDR3 is made up of 17 amino acids. V lost 3 bases and J lost 5; bases outside the gene matches: 10. CDR3 protein: CASSHVGGTSGGDTQYF. The DNA of the CDR3 is TGCGCCAGCAGCCACGTCGGAGGGACTAGCGGAGGAGATACGCAGTATTTT.

This clone was observed once. This chain joins TRBV29-1 and TRBJ2-5; D unresolved. This CDR3 has 14 residues. Germline V gives CDR1 SQVTM, CDR2 ANQGSEA. Deletions cut 6 bases from V and 5 bases from J, with 19 bases between. The CDR3 nucleotides read TGCAGCGTAAAGGAATGGTCAAAAGGGGAGACCCAGTACTTC. Its protein is CSVKEWSKGETQYF.

The CDR3 nucleotides read TGCGCCAGCAGCCTGCAGGGGCGCGCTGGGGAGCAGTACTTC. This gives the protein CASSLQGRAGEQYF. J is TRBJ2-7 and V is TRBV5-1; perhaps TRBD1 as D (6 bases). V was pared by 4 bases and J by 7 bases, with 18 bases between. The CDR3 sequence is 14 residues long. Germline V gene data show CDR1 as SGHRS and CDR2 as YFSETQ.

The chain has TRBV6-1 and TRBJ2-7; D possibly matches TRBD1 or TRBD2 (5 bases each). V lost 5 bases and J 12 bases, leaving 14 bases between the germline ends. Per the germline V gene, CDR1 is MNHNS and CDR2 is SASEGT. CDR3 length equals 11 residues. The CDR3 DNA follows: TGTGCCAGCAGTCCCGGGGCCATTAGGTACTTC. It translates to CASSPGAIRYF.

The chain links TRBV6-1 to TRBJ2-7; D unresolved. The length of the CDR3 is 12 residues. Trimming removed 3 bases from V and 5 bases from J, with 8 bases in between. CDR1 is MNHNS, CDR2 SASEGT, per germline. CDR3 DNA: TGTGCCAGCAGTGACCCGCTCCACGAGCAGTACTTC. Protein: CASSDPLHEQYF.

V gene TRBV12-2 combines with J gene TRBJ2-7; the table's D call of TRBD1 was not tested on the DNA. TRBV12-2 is classified as a pseudogene. This CDR3 contains 14 residues. The CDR3 here is CARVGRGCSYEQYF. DNA for the CDR3: TGTGCAAGGGTAGGCAGGGGTTGCTCCTACGAGCAGTACTTC.

V gene TRBV30 combines with J gene TRBJ2-7, with 10 nucleotides matching TRBD2. The CDR3 contains 14 residues. The ends lost 3 bases at V and 6 bases at J; junction bases unmatched: 8. Germline CDR1 is GTSNPN and CDR2 is SVGIG (reference sequence). CDR3 sequence (DNA): TGTGCCTGGAGATATAGCGGGGGGTCTTTCGAGCAGTACTTC. Translated, it gives CAWRYSGGSFEQYF.

The chain employs TRBV9 and TRBJ2-3, with 9 bases identical to TRBD1. V lost 3 bases and J lost 11; bases outside the gene matches: 10. The CDR3 has 14 amino acids. The V gene's germline CDR1 is SGDLS and CDR2 YYNGEE. The CDR3: CASSERTGAPLQYF. CDR3 DNA sequence: TGTGCCAGCAGCGAACGGACAGGGGCCCCCTTGCAGTATTTT.

The chain joins TRBV7-2 to TRBJ1-6, with a possible D match to TRBD1 (6 bases). V was shortened by 5 bases and J by 7 bases, with 24 bases between the two germline ends. The germline CDR1 and CDR2 sequences are SGHTA and FQGNSA. The CDR3 is 18 amino acids. CDR3 in DNA: TGTGCCAGCAGCCGTACGTCCAAACAGGGTTATGTAAATTCACCCCTCCACTTT. It is translated as CASSRTSKQGYVNSPLHF.

V and J are TRBV30 and TRBJ1-2; 10 nucleotides line up with TRBD1. V was pared by 1 base and J by 8 bases, with 7 bases of the junction left unmatched. This CDR3 spans 14 amino acids. In germline, CDR1 is GTSNPN, CDR2 SVGIG (reference sequence). CDR3 in amino acids: CAWSGQGALLGYTF. CDR3 DNA sequence: TGTGCCTGGAGTGGACAGGGGGCCCTTCTGGGCTACACCTTC.

The chain recombines TRBV5-1 with TRBJ2-7; 7 nucleotides agree with TRBD2. This CDR3 contains 13 residues. Germline-derived CDR1 and CDR2 are SGHRS and YFSETQ. V lost 3 bases to trimming and J lost 5 bases; unmatched junction nucleotides: 5. The CDR3 DNA is TGCGCCAGCAGCTGGTCCGGGGGGAACGAGCAGTACTTC. Protein sequence: CASSWSGGNEQYF.

The chain is built from TRBV6-5 and TRBJ2-7, with 10 bases fitting TRBD1. CDR3 length: 14 residues. The germline CDR1 and CDR2 sequences are MNHEY and SVGAGI. Trimming removed 5 bases from V and 7 bases from J; junction bases left unmatched: 8. CDR3 protein: CASSTRTGGEEQYF. Written as DNA, the CDR3 is TGTGCCAGCAGTACTCGGACAGGGGGGGAAGAGCAGTACTTC.

The V and J genes are TRBV4-1 and TRBJ2-2; possible D gene TRBD2, 6 bases. Trimming took off 3 bases at V and 4 bases at J, with 9 bases between the two ends. Looked up from germline, CDR1 is MGHRA and CDR2 is YSYEKL. CDR3 length equals 14 residues. CDR3: CASSHGGSTGELFF. CDR3 nucleotides: TGCGCCAGCAGCCACGGGGGAAGCACCGGGGAGCTGTTTTTT.

The chain uses TRBV5-1 and TRBJ1-4; perhaps TRBD1 as D (5 bases). The CDR3 covers 15 residues. V was shortened by 2 bases and J by 4 bases, with 12 bases between the two germline ends. Germline values: CDR1 SGHRS, CDR2 YFSETQ. CDR3 nucleotides: TGCGCCAGCAGCTTAGAGGCAGGGAGTAATGAAAAACTGTTTTTT. It encodes CASSLEAGSNEKLFF.

V gene TRBV5-1 combines with J gene TRBJ1-5; D is unclear. This CDR3 is 15 amino acids long. V lost 0 bases and J lost 1, with 8 bases in between. Germline CDR1 is SGHRS and CDR2 is YFSETQ. The CDR3 DNA is TGCGCCAGCAGCTTGGAGACTGGGAGCAATCAGCCCCAGCATTTT. Its translation: CASSLETGSNQPQHF.

The rearrangement links TRBV11-2 to TRBJ2-3, with D possibly matching TRBD2 (6 bases). Trimming stripped 4 bases from V and 1 base from J, with 9 bases between. The CDR3 runs 14 residues. Germline V gene lookup returns CDR1 SGHAT and CDR2 FQNNGV. The CDR3: CASSYGGGTDTQYF. In nucleotides, the CDR3 is TGTGCCAGCAGCTACGGGGGTGGCACAGATACGCAGTATTTT.

This clone has a single count. The V call is TRBV5-4, the J call TRBJ1-2, with 9 bases aligning to TRBD1. Trimming removed 3 bases from V and 9 bases from J; junction bases left unmatched: 6. CDR3 length: 13 residues. Germline CDR1 and CDR2: SGHNT and YYREEE (reference sequence). The DNA of the CDR3 is TGTGCCAGCAGCTCCCTGGGACAGGGAAGCTACACCTTC. Its protein is CASSSLGQGSYTF.

The J gene is TRBJ1-1, the V gene TRBV4-3; D perhaps matches TRBD1 (6 bases). The CDR3 totals 18 residues. Trimming removed 0 bases from V and 0 bases from J, with 17 bases in between. Looked up from germline, CDR1 is LGHNA and CDR2 is YSLEER. CDR3 nucleotides: TGCGCCAGCAGCCAAGATCCTTACAGGGCAGGGCTGAACACTGAAGCTTTCTTT. It codes for CASSQDPYRAGLNTEAFF.

The rearrangement links TRBV4-3 to TRBJ2-3; 13 positions agree with TRBD2. The CDR3 spans 18 residues. Trimming cost V 1 base and J 8 bases; bases outside gene matches: 12. Germline values: CDR1 LGHNA, CDR2 YSLEER. The CDR3 loop reads CASSQGLLAGGPEGTQYF. In DNA form, the CDR3 reads TGCGCCAGCAGCCAAGGGTTACTAGCGGGGGGGCCCGAGGGTACGCAGTATTTT.

The genes are TRBV5-4 and TRBJ1-6; 10 nucleotides line up with TRBD1. This CDR3 comprises 17 residues. J was trimmed by 9 bases and V by 0 bases; bases with no gene match: 9. In germline, CDR1 is SGHNT, CDR2 YYREEE (reference sequence). The CDR3 is CASSLAPPGQGTSPLHF. As DNA, the CDR3 is TGTGCCAGCAGCTTGGCGCCACCGGGACAGGGGACTTCACCCCTCCACTTT.

The V gene is TRBV5-1, the J gene TRBJ2-7, with D perhaps TRBD1 (6 bases). Trimming cost V 2 bases and J 5 bases, with 11 bases left between them. The CDR3 is 13 residues long. The germline CDR1 and CDR2 sequences are SGHRS and YFSETQ. CDR3 in amino acids: CASSFRGTDEQYF. The DNA of the CDR3 is TGCGCCAGCAGCTTTAGGGGGACCGACGAGCAGTACTTC.

J is TRBJ2-3 and V is TRBV19; D is ambiguous. The length of the CDR3 is 13 residues. Germline values: CDR1 LNHDA, CDR2 SQIVND (reference sequence). V gave up 5 bases and J gave up 2 bases, with 8 bases separating them. DNA of the CDR3: TGTGCCAGTAGTCCAGGATTCACAGATACGCAGTATTTT. The encoded protein is CASSPGFTDTQYF. The full variable domain, completed using reference TRBV19 and TRBJ2-3, is DGGITQSPKYLFRKEGQNVTLSCEQNLNHDAMYWYRQDPGQGLRLIYYSQIVNDFQKGDIAEGYSVSREKKESFPLTVTSAQKNPTAFYLCASSPGFTDTQYFGPGTRLTVL.

The V call is TRBV18, the J call TRBJ2-2, with D tentatively TRBD1 or TRBD2 (5 bases each). The CDR3 has 17 amino acids. Deletions cut 1 base from V and 1 base from J, with 13 bases between. Germline CDR1 reads KGHSH; CDR2 reads LQKENI. The CDR3 sequence: CASSPLGTRVNTGELFF. Here the CDR3 DNA reads TGTGCCAGCTCACCACTAGGGACCCGAGTGAACACCGGGGAGCTGTTTTTT.

The V call is TRBV18, the J call TRBJ1-4, with a weak D call TRBD1 (5 bases). The V gene lost 2 bases and the J gene lost 0 bases, with 7 bases spanning the gap. Germline CDR1 is KGHSH and CDR2 is LQKENI. This CDR3 is built from 15 residues. This CDR3 is CASSPGASTNEKLFF. The CDR3, as DNA: TGTGCCAGCTCACCAGGGGCATCAACTAATGAAAAACTGTTTTTT.